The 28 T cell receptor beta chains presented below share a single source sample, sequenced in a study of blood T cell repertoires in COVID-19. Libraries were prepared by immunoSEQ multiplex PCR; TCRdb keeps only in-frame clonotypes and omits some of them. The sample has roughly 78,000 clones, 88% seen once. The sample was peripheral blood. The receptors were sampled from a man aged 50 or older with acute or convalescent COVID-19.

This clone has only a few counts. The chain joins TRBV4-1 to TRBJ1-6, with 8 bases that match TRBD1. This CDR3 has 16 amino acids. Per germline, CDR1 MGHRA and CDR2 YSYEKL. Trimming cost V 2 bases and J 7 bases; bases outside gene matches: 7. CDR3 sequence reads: CASSQPSGQENSPLHF. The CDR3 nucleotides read TGCGCCAGCAGCCAACCATCGGGACAGGAGAATTCACCCCTCCACTTT.

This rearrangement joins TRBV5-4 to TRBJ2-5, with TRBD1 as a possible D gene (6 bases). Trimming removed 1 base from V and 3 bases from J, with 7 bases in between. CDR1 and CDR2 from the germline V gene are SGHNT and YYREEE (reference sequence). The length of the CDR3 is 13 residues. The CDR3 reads CASSLTGKETQYF. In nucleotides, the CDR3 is TGTGCCAGCAGCTTGACAGGGAAAGAGACCCAGTACTTC.

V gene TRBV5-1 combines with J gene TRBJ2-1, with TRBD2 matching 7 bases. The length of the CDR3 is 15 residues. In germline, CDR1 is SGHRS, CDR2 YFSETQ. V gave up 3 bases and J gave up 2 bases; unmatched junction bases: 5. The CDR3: CASSYAGETYNEQFF. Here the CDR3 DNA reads TGCGCCAGCAGCTACGCGGGGGAGACCTACAATGAGCAGTTCTTC.

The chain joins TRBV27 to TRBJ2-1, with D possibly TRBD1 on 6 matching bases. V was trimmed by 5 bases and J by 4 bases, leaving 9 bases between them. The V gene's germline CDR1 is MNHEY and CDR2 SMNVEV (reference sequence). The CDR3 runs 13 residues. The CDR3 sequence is CASSHDRYNEQFF. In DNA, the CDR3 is TGTGCCAGCAGTCACGACAGGTACAATGAGCAGTTCTTC.

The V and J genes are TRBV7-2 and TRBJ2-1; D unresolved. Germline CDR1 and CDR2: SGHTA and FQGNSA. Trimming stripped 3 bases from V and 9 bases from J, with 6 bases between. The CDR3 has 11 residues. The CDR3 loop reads CASSFRIEQFF. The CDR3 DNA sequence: TGTGCCAGCAGCTTTAGAATTGAGCAGTTCTTC.

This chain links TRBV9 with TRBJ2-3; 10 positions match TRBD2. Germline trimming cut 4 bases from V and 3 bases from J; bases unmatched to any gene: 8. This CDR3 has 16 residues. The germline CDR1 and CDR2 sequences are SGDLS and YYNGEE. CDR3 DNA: TGTGCCAGCAGCCCCCAGACTAGCGGGTATACAGATACGCAGTATTTT. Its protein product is CASSPQTSGYTDTQYF.

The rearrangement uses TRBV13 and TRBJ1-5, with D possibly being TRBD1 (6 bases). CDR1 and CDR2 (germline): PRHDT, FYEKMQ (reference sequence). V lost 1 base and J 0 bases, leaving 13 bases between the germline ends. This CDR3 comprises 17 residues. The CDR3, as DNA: TGTGCCAGCAGCTTAGAAGGGGGGGCTCGTAGCAATCAGCCCCAGCATTTT. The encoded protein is CASSLEGGARSNQPQHF.

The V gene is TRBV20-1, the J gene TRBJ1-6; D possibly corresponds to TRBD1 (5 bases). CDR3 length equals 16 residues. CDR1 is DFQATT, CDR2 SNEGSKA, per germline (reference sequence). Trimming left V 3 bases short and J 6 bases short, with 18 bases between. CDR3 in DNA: TGCAGTGCTAGTTTAATGGGTCAAGGGGTTAATTCACCCCTCCACTTT. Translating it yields CSASLMGQGVNSPLHF.

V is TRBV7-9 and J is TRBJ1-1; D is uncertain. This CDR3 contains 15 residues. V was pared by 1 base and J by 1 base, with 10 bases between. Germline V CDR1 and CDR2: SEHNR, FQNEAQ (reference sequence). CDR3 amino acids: CASSLGEGGNTEAFF. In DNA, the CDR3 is TGTGCCAGCAGCTTAGGAGAAGGCGGGAACACTGAAGCTTTCTTT.

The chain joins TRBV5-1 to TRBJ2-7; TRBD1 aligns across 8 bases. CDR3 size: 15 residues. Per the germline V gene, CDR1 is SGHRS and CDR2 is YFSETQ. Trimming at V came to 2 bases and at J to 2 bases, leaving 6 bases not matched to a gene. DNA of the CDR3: TGCGCCAGCAGCTTCGACTGGGACAGGACCTACGAGCAGTACTTC. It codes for CASSFDWDRTYEQYF.

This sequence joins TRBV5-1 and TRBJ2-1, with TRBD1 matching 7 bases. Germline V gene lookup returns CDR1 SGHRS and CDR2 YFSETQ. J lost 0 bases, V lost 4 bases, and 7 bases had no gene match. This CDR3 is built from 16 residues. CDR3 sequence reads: CASSAPDRASYNEQFF. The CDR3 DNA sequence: TGCGCCAGCAGCGCTCCCGACAGGGCCTCCTACAATGAGCAGTTCTTC.

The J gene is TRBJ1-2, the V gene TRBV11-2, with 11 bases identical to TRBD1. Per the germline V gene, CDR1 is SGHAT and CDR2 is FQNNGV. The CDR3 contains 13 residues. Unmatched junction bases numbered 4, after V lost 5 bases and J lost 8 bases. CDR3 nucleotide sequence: TGTGCCAGCAGCCCCGGGACAGGGGGGGGCTACACCTTC. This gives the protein CASSPGTGGGYTF.

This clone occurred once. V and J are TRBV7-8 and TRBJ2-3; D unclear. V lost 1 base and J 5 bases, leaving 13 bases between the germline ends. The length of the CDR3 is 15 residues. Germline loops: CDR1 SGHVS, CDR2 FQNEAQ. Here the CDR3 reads CASSLGPVRQDTQYF. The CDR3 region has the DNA TGTGCCAGCAGCTTAGGTCCGGTTCGACAAGATACGCAGTATTTT.

The CDR3 DNA reads TGTGCCAGCAGCCCTCGGACTAGCGGGGGGGCCGGCGAGCAGTACTTC. Amino acid sequence: CASSPRTSGGAGEQYF. This rearrangement joins TRBV11-1 to TRBJ2-7; 15 bases match TRBD2. The CDR3 is 16 amino acids. Germline assignment: CDR1 SGHAT and CDR2 FQDESV (reference sequence). J gave up 6 bases and V 5 bases, and 8 bases lay outside the gene matches.

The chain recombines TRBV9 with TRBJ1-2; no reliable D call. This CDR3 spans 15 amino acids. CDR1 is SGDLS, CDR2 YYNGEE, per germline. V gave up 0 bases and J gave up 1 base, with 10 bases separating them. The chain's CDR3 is CASSVASEGNYGYTF. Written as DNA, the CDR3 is TGTGCCAGCAGCGTAGCTAGCGAGGGTAACTATGGCTACACCTTC. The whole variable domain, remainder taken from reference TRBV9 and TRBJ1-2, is DSGVTQTPKHLITATGQRVTLRCSPRSGDLSVYWYQQSLDQGLQFLIQYYNGEERAKGNILERFSAQQFPDLHSELNLSSLELGDSALYFCASSVASEGNYGYTFGSGTRLTVV.

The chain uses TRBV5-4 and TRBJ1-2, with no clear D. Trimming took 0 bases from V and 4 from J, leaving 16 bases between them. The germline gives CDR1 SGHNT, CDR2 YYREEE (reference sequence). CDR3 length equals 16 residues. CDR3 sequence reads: CASSLENTGLGYGYTF. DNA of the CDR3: TGTGCCAGCAGCTTGGAGAACACGGGGTTGGGCTATGGCTACACCTTC. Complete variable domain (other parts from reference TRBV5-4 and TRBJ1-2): ETGVTQSPTHLIKTRGQQVTLRCSSQSGHNTVSWYQQALGQGPQFIFQYYREEENGRGNFPPRFSGLQFPNYSSELNVNALELDDSALYLCASSLENTGLGYGYTFGSGTRLTVV.

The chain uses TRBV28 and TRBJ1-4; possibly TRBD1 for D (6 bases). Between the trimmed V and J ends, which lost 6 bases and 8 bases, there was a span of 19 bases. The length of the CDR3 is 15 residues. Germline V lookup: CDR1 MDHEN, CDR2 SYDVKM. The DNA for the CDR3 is TGTGCCAGCAGGGTAGGGTCGGGGGGGCGAGAAAAACTGTTTTTT. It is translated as CASRVGSGGREKLFF.

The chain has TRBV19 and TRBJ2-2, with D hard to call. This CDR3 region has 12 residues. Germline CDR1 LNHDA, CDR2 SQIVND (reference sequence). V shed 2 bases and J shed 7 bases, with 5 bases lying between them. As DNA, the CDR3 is TGTGCCAGTAGTATACAGGTCGGGGAGCTGTTTTTT. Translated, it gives CASSIQVGELFF.

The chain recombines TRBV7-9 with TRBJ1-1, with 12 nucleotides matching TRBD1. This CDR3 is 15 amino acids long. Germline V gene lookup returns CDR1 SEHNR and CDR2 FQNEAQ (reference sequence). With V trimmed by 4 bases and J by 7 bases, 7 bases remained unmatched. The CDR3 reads CASSWGQGAGNEAFF. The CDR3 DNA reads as TGTGCCAGCAGCTGGGGACAGGGGGCGGGAAATGAAGCTTTCTTT.

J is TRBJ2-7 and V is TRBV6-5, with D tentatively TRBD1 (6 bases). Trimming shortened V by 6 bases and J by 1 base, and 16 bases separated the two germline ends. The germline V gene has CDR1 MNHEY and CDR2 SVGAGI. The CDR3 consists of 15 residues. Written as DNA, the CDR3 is TGTGCCAGCAGCGCCTACGGACAGTCATCCTACGAGCAGTACTTC. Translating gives CASSAYGQSSYEQYF.

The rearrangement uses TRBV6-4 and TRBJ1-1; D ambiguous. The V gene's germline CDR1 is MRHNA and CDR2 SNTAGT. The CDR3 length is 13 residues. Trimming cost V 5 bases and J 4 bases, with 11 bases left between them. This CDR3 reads CASSSEGGTEAFF. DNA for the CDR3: TGTGCCAGCAGTAGCGAAGGTGGCACTGAAGCTTTCTTT.

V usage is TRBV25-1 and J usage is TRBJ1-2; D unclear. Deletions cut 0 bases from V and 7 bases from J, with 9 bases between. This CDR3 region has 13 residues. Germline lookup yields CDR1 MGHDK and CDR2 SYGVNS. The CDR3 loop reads CASSEYDYFGYTF. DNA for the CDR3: TGTGCCAGCAGTGAATATGACTATTTTGGCTACACCTTC.

CDR3 in amino acids: CASSQGTSGGAWSYEQYF. The CDR3 DNA reads TGTGCCAGCAGCCAAGGGACTAGCGGGGGGGCGTGGTCCTACGAGCAGTACTTC. This chain joins TRBV3-1 (or the pseudogene TRBV3-2) and TRBJ2-7, with 15 positions matching TRBD2. With V trimmed by 1 base and J by 1 base, 5 bases remained unmatched. Germline CDR1 reads LGHDT; CDR2 reads YNNKEL (reference sequence). This CDR3 comprises 18 residues.

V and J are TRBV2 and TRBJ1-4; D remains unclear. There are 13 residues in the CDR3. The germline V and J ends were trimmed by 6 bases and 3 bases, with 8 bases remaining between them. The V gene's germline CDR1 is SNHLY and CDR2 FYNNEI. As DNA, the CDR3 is TGTGCCAGCAGCCAGGTTCCTAATGAAAAACTGTTTTTT. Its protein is CASSQVPNEKLFF.

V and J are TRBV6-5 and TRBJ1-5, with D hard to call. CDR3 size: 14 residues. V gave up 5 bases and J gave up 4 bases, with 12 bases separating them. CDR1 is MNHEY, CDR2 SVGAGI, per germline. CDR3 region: CASSPLSGNQPQHF. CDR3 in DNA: TGTGCCAGCAGTCCCCTCTCGGGAAATCAGCCCCAGCATTTT.

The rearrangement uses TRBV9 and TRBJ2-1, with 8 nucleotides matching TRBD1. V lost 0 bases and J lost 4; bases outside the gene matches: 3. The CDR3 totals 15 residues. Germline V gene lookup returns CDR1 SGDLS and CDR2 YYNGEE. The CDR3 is CASSVAWTGYNEQFF. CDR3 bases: TGTGCCAGCAGCGTAGCGTGGACAGGGTACAATGAGCAGTTCTTC.

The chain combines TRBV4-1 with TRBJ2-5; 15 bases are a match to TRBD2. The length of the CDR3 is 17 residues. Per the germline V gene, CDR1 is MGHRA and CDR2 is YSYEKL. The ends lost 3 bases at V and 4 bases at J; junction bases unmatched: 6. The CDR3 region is CASSQGLAGGPRETQYF. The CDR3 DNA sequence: TGCGCCAGCAGCCAGGGACTAGCGGGGGGCCCCCGAGAGACCCAGTACTTC.

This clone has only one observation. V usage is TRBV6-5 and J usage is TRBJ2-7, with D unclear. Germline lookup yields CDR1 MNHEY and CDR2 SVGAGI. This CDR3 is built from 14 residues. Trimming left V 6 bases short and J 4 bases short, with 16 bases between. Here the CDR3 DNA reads TGTGCCAGCAGCCCCCGAAGGAGTCCGTACGAGCAGTACTTC. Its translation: CASSPRRSPYEQYF.